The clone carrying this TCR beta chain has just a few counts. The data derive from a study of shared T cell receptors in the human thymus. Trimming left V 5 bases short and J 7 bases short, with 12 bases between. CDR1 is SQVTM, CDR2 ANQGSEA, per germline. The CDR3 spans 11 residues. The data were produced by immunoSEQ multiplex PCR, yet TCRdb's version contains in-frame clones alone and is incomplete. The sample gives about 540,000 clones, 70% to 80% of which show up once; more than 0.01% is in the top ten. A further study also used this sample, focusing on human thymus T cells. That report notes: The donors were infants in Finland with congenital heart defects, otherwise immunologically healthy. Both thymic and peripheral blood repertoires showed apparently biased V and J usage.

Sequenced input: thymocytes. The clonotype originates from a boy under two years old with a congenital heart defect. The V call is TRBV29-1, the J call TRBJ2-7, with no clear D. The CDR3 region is CSVRGANEQYF. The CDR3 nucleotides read TGCAGCGTTCGAGGAGCGAATGAGCAGTACTTC.